The rows below give T cell receptor beta chains drawn from one sample of a study of blood T cell repertoires in COVID-19. Clones were sequenced by immunoSEQ multiplex PCR, and TCRdb holds only the in-frame ones, with some missing. This table has about 13,000 clones, roughly 80% appearing once. The specimen sequenced was peripheral blood. The receptors shown here come from a man between 40 and 49 years old with active or convalescent COVID-19. CDR3s include the opening cysteine and the closing phenylalanine or tryptophan. D genes are given only for firm matches. For some rows the clone size is stated as once, few or many, or as a class when expanded; others skip it.

clone size | D gene | V gene | CDR3 protein
once | NA | TRBV6-5 | CASSPQRVYTGELFF
NA | NA | TRBV3-1/TRBV3-2 | CASSLYNQPQHF
NA | TRBD1 | TRBV11-3 | CASSLGLTGGPGANVLTF
few | TRBD2 | TRBV5-1 | CASSLGLAPTSSYNEQFF
NA | NA | TRBV7-6 | CASSLGPRNDHEQYF
NA | TRBD1 | TRBV9 | CASSPSGQSSYEQYF
once | NA | TRBV18 | CASSPPGGNTDTQYF
NA | NA | TRBV7-8 | CASTVTAGTTNTEAFF
medium-sized | NA | TRBV5-5 | CASSKGQGPNPQFF
NA | NA | TRBV6-2/TRBV6-3 | CASSYSRSRGYYGYTF
NA | TRBD1 | TRBV7-8 | CASSLVGTGGEKLFF
NA | TRBD2 | TRBV9 | CASSLAGGRYNEQFF
NA | NA | TRBV28 | CASSLSEGQTNEKLFF
NA | TRBD1 | TRBV5-1 | CASSPGQGQVYQETQYF
few | TRBD1 | TRBV7-2 | CASSLGQGNFYEQYF
NA | NA | TRBV19 | CASSIQGSNYGYTF
NA | NA | TRBV28 | CASSRGQPQETQYF
NA | NA | TRBV2 | CASRRNWGPNMGKNTGELFF
NA | TRBD1 | TRBV7-2 | CASSRRQGDSPLHF
NA | TRBD2 | TRBV6-5 | CASTLTSGINEQYF
NA | NA | TRBV19 | CASSPLGGVSYEQYF
once | NA | TRBV5-8 | CASSWGVQLNEKLFF
NA | NA | TRBV7-9 | CASSTPGGNEQYF
NA | NA | TRBV6-2/TRBV6-3 | CASSYRESTEAFF
NA | NA | TRBV5-6 | CASSLVDREAFF
once | TRBD1 | TRBV11-3 | CASSLDGQGTYEQYF
NA | TRBD2 | TRBV7-9 | CASSLGTGTSGSWAEQYF
NA | NA | TRBV18 | CASSPSGENSPLHF
NA | NA | TRBV30 | CAWSDAREQPQHF
NA | NA | TRBV4-2 | CASSQERGNNSPLHF
NA | NA | TRBV11-3 | CASSLDRGLGTEAFF
NA | NA | TRBV7-9 | CASSFLSPGTEAFF
NA | TRBD1 | TRBV7-2 | CASSLEQGPDTQYF
once | TRBD1 | TRBV19 | CASSIVGQGAIEQFF
NA | TRBD2 | TRBV10-3 | CAIKKPGTSDEQYF
NA | TRBD1 | TRBV19 | CASSSSGTAEAFF
NA | TRBD1 | TRBV14 | CASSPLGGLGNTIYF
NA | NA | TRBV30 | CAGSYGYEQYF
once | NA | TRBV28 | CASTDRGTLTDTQYF
NA | TRBD1 | TRBV5-5 | CASSSGQGGYEQYF
NA | NA | TRBV27 | CASTHIGRGYGYTF
NA | TRBD2 | TRBV7-7 | CASSPGLAGDVEDNEQFF
NA | TRBD1 | TRBV7-9 | CASSPKGTGGTTDTQYF
few | NA | TRBV28 | CASSRELVYEQYF
NA | TRBD1 | TRBV5-1 | CASRPQTGGNEQFF
NA | NA | TRBV28 | CASRLGIQETQYF
NA | NA | TRBV7-9 | CASSPRGTEAFF
NA | NA | TRBV5-1 | CASRRDSNQPQHF
once | NA | TRBV28 | CASSLVRQALTQETQYF
once | TRBD1 | TRBV11-3 | CASSSAGRGRFEQYF
NA | NA | TRBV6-5 | CASRTGTSTQYF
NA | TRBD1 | TRBV28 | CASSPGTGAQYF
NA | NA | TRBV12-3/TRBV12-4 | CASSHRDSGELFF
NA | TRBD1 | TRBV9 | CASSAGGQGWSEQYF
NA | NA | TRBV10-3 | CAISESSQGQKLFF
NA | TRBD1 | TRBV15 | CATSSHQGDEQFF
NA | TRBD1 | TRBV27 | CASTDRGTNEKLFF